In this sample, the clone carrying this T cell receptor beta chain turned up many times. The sample comes from a study of tumor and adjacent non-tumor tissue in lung cancer. Study-level information: Samples averaged roughly 4.4 million productive TCRbeta reads each.

The template was RNA from unsorted bulk tissue. Distant lung tissue was collected more than 3 cm away from the tumor edge. Donors were chemotherapy-naive, newly diagnosed lung cancer surgical patients in China, August–late 2014. CDR1 and CDR2 (germline): SNHLY, FYNNEI. This CDR3 comprises 18 residues. With 7 bases clipped from V and 3 bases from J, the junction kept 21 bases outside the gene matches. Three rounds of nested PCR, following a modified ARM-PCR protocol, produced the TCRbeta library. MiXCR, applied by TCRdb to the multiplex PCR reads, yields one record per CDR3 protein. In the table there are more than 60,000 distinct CDR3 sequences, roughly 77% of which are singletons.

This receptor was identified in a man aged 60-69 years with non-small cell lung cancer. The sequenced sample was distant non-tumor lung tissue. V is TRBV2 and J is TRBJ2-7; 7 nucleotides match TRBD2. CDR3 DNA sequence: TGTGCCAGCACTCTAAGATGGGGTGGCGCGGGAGAACGCTACGAGCAGTACTTC. Translating it yields CASTLRWGGAGERYEQYF. Supplemented by reference TRBV2 and TRBJ2-7, the full variable domain reads EPEVTQTPSHQVTQMGQEVILRCVPISNHLYFYWYRQILGQKVEFLVSFYNNEISEKSEIFDDQFSVERPDGSNFTLKIRSTKLEDSAMYFCASTLRWGGAGERYEQYFGPGTRLTVT.